The 24 T cell receptor beta chains below all came from one sample that was sequenced in a study of T cell changes during pregnancy in multiple sclerosis (dated 2019 in TCRdb). The library was made by the immunoSEQ multiplex PCR assay. The table comes from immuneACCESS by way of TCRdb, which keeps in-frame sequences with V and J called. Part of the clones is missing from these tables; in studies checked, under half for an unresolved V gene and the rest for unknown reasons. Present in this sample are about 38,000 clones, around 90% of which were seen just once. The ten biggest clones cover more than 0.55% of the sample. This specimen consisted of CD4+ T cells from peripheral blood mononuclear cells, obtained in the second trimester of pregnancy. The source of these receptors is a female donor with multiple sclerosis, enrolled in a pregnancy study.

This chain connects TRBV4-3 to TRBJ2-7; 10 bases are shared with TRBD2. After removal of 6 bases from V and 2 bases from J, the junction contained 10 bases not matched to a gene. Per germline, CDR1 LGHNA and CDR2 YSLEER. The CDR3 loop spans 16 amino acids. The CDR3 region is CASSLLSGRTPYEQYF. CDR3 coding DNA: TGCGCCAGCAGTCTACTTAGCGGGAGGACTCCCTACGAGCAGTACTTC.

V is TRBV14 and J is TRBJ2-3, with D possibly matching TRBD2 (6 bases). Germline CDR1 is SGHDN and CDR2 is FVKESK. The CDR3 has 15 residues. Trimming shortened V by 2 bases and J by 0 bases, and 9 bases separated the two germline ends. CDR3 bases: TGTGCCAGCAGCCAACTAGCGATTAGCACAGATACGCAGTATTTT. This sequence encodes CASSQLAISTDTQYF.

This chain joins TRBV7-2 and TRBJ2-1; D gene ambiguous. The CDR3 totals 11 residues. Trimming left V 3 bases short and J 8 bases short, with 5 bases between. CDR1 is SGHTA, CDR2 FQGNSA, per germline. CDR3 sequence: CASSFRYEQFF. As DNA, the CDR3 is TGTGCCAGCAGCTTTCGTTATGAGCAGTTCTTC.

The V and J genes are TRBV29-1 and TRBJ1-2; D ambiguous. Trimming took off 3 bases at V and 1 base at J, with 12 bases between the two ends. CDR1 is SQVTM and CDR2 is ANQGSEA in the germline V gene. CDR3 length: 14 residues. CDR3 residues: CSVDFARFNYGYTF. The CDR3 DNA follows: TGCAGCGTTGATTTTGCCAGATTTAACTATGGCTACACCTTC.

The chain carries TRBV19 and TRBJ1-5, with TRBD1 matching over 7 bases. The V gene's germline CDR1 is LNHDA and CDR2 SQIVND (reference sequence). Trimming at V came to 5 bases and at J to 6 bases, leaving 7 bases not matched to a gene. This CDR3 contains 14 residues. Here the CDR3 reads CASSLTGLLQPQHF. CDR3 sequence (DNA): TGTGCCAGTAGTTTGACAGGGCTTCTTCAGCCCCAGCATTTT.

This sequence joins TRBV5-5 and TRBJ1-4; TRBD1 is a possible D gene (6 bases). In germline, CDR1 is SGHKS, CDR2 YYEKEE (reference sequence). V was clipped by 0 bases and J by 0 bases, with 9 bases between them. This CDR3 spans 16 amino acids. The CDR3 coding sequence is TGTGCCAGCAGCTTGGGGGACACATCAACTAATGAAAAACTGTTTTTT. Translating gives CASSLGDTSTNEKLFF. The full variable domain, completed using reference TRBV5-5 and TRBJ1-4, is DAGVTQSPTHLIKTRGQQVTLRCSPISGHKSVSWYQQVLGQGPQFIFQYYEKEERGRGNFPDRFSARQFPNYSSELNVNALLLGDSALYLCASSLGDTSTNEKLFFGSGTQLSVL.

J is TRBJ1-1 and V is TRBV19, with 11 bases aligning to TRBD1. Trimming cost V 5 bases and J 6 bases; bases outside gene matches: 14. The CDR3 loop spans 17 amino acids. Germline V lookup: CDR1 LNHDA, CDR2 SQIVND (reference sequence). For the CDR3, the DNA is TGTGCCAGTAGTCCTCGGGGCCCGGACAGGGGGCAGGCTGAAGCTTTCTTT. Its translation: CASSPRGPDRGQAEAFF.

The rearrangement uses TRBV5-1 and TRBJ2-7; D perhaps matches TRBD2 (6 bases). The V gene's germline CDR1 is SGHRS and CDR2 YFSETQ. V was clipped by 3 bases and J by 0 bases, with 19 bases between them. The CDR3 loop spans 17 amino acids. The CDR3 coding sequence is TGCGCCAGCAGCTCGTTAGGCGGGGCCGCAAGCTCCTACGAGCAGTACTTC. It is translated as CASSSLGGAASSYEQYF.

This clone was detected only a few times. The CDR3 DNA reads as TGTGCCAGCAGCTTGATGTTGGTCCGGGGAGGGCACACTGAAGCTTTCTTT. Translating gives CASSLMLVRGGHTEAFF. V gene TRBV5-4 combines with J gene TRBJ1-1, with no clear D. Germline V gene sequence: CDR1 SGHNT, CDR2 YYREEE (reference sequence). The CDR3 length is 17 residues. V lost 1 base, J lost 3 bases, and 19 bases lay in between.

The chain joins TRBV19 to TRBJ2-7; the match to TRBD1 covers 10 bases. CDR3 size: 15 residues. With 5 bases clipped from V and 3 bases from J, the junction kept 7 bases outside the gene matches. Germline V gene lookup returns CDR1 LNHDA and CDR2 SQIVND (reference sequence). The CDR3 sequence: CASSAVTGGGYEQYF. CDR3 DNA: TGTGCCAGTAGTGCCGTGACAGGGGGCGGCTACGAGCAGTACTTC.

This clone was counted once. The chain is built from TRBV28 and TRBJ1-4, with a tentative D call TRBD1 (5 bases). CDR3 length equals 14 residues. Germline V gives CDR1 MDHEN, CDR2 SYDVKM. Deletions cut 6 bases from V and 4 bases from J, with 12 bases between. CDR3: CASRAWGSNEKLFF. CDR3 coding DNA: TGTGCCAGCAGGGCCTGGGGCAGTAATGAAAAACTGTTTTTT.

The chain has TRBV29-1 and TRBJ1-1; tentative D call: TRBD1 (6 bases). Germline V CDR1 and CDR2: SQVTM, ANQGSEA. The ends were cut back, 7 bases at V and 0 bases at J, with 9 bases in the middle. The CDR3 consists of 12 residues. The CDR3 loop reads CSARTVNTEAFF. The CDR3 bases are TGCAGCGCCAGGACAGTGAACACTGAAGCTTTCTTT.

This chain connects TRBV4-2 to TRBJ2-5; perhaps TRBD2 as D (5 bases). This CDR3 is built from 16 residues. V gave up 2 bases and J gave up 1 base, with 14 bases separating them. Germline CDR1 is LGHNA and CDR2 is YNFKEQ. The DNA of the CDR3 is TGTGCCAGCAGCCAAAATCGGCCGGGAATCCAAGAGACCCAGTACTTC. It encodes CASSQNRPGIQETQYF.

The CDR3 sequence: CASPPPQGVQPQHF. For the CDR3, the DNA is TGTGCCAGCCCCCCGCCACAGGGAGTACAGCCCCAGCATTTT. The rearrangement links TRBV9 to TRBJ1-5, with D perhaps matching TRBD1 (6 bases). Per the germline V gene, CDR1 is SGDLS and CDR2 is YYNGEE. This CDR3 has 14 amino acids. V was clipped by 7 bases and J by 7 bases, with 18 bases between them.

The chain's CDR3 is CASNYPGTSIREQYF. CDR3 coding DNA: TGTGCCAGCAACTACCCCGGGACTAGCATTCGGGAGCAGTACTTC. The chain links TRBV2 to TRBJ2-7; 9 bases map to TRBD2. CDR3 size: 15 residues. Germline CDR1 and CDR2: SNHLY and FYNNEI. The V and J ends lost 7 bases and 7 bases, in that order; junction bases with no gene match: 14.

The chain couples TRBV10-1 to TRBJ2-7; 7 bases match TRBD1. The CDR3 has 16 residues. Germline CDR1 reads WNHNN; CDR2 reads SYGVQD (reference sequence). V lost 2 bases and J lost 2; bases outside the gene matches: 9. The CDR3 nucleotides are TGCGCCAGCAGTGAGAGTTGGGGACAGCCAACCTACGAGCAGTACTTC. Protein product: CASSESWGQPTYEQYF.

The chain recombines TRBV2 with TRBJ2-3; a possible D gene is TRBD1 (5 bases). Germline CDR1 reads SNHLY; CDR2 reads FYNNEI. The CDR3 is made up of 15 amino acids. V was clipped by 4 bases and J by 0 bases, with 11 bases between them. The CDR3 coding sequence is TGTGCCAGCAGTGTTGACAGTCACAGCACAGATACGCAGTATTTT. Its protein product is CASSVDSHSTDTQYF. Drawing the rest from reference TRBV2 and TRBJ2-3, the complete variable domain is EPEVTQTPSHQVTQMGQEVILRCVPISNHLYFYWYRQILGQKVEFLVSFYNNEISEKSEIFDDQFSVERPDGSNFTLKIRSTKLEDSAMYFCASSVDSHSTDTQYFGPGTRLTVL.

The genes are TRBV28 and TRBJ1-2, with D perhaps matching TRBD1 (5 bases). The CDR3 has 13 residues. The germline V gene encodes CDR1 MDHEN and CDR2 SYDVKM. Between the trimmed V and J ends, which lost 7 bases and 4 bases, there was a span of 13 bases. CDR3 DNA: TGTGCCAGCACTCCGGGACTGCTCTATGGCTACACCTTC. Its translation is CASTPGLLYGYTF.

The gene calls are TRBV30 and TRBJ1-2; tentatively, D is TRBD1 (5 bases). The V end was cut by 3 bases, the J end by 4 bases, with 12 bases between. CDR3 length: 13 residues. The germline CDR1 and CDR2 sequences are GTSNPN and SVGIG (reference sequence). CDR3 amino acids: CAWRPQGIYGYTF. DNA of the CDR3: TGTGCCTGGAGACCCCAGGGAATCTATGGCTACACCTTC. Full variable domain (missing parts from reference TRBV30 and TRBJ1-2): SQTIHQWPATLVQPVGSPLSLECTVEGTSNPNLYWYRQAAGRGLQLLFYSVGIGQISSEVPQNLSASRPQDRQFILSSKKLLLSDSGFYLCAWRPQGIYGYTFGSGTRLTVV.

This clone was seen once. The chain couples TRBV5-4 to TRBJ2-1; the match to TRBD1 covers 7 bases. The V and J ends lost 4 bases and 6 bases, in that order; junction bases with no gene match: 7. The germline gives CDR1 SGHNT, CDR2 YYREEE (reference sequence). The CDR3 totals 14 residues. The chain's CDR3 is CASSSRDRSNEQFF. The CDR3, as DNA: TGTGCCAGCAGCAGCCGGGACAGATCCAATGAGCAGTTCTTC.

J is TRBJ2-3 and V is TRBV10-3; 8 bases align to TRBD2. The CDR3 loop spans 18 amino acids. Germline V gene lookup returns CDR1 ENHRY and CDR2 SYGVKD. V trimming: 6 bases; J trimming: 5 bases; junction bases outside the gene matches: 19. CDR3 coding DNA: TGTGCCATCAGCTCAGCGGGGACGGGAGGGCCACACAAAGATACGCAGTATTTT. Translated, it gives CAISSAGTGGPHKDTQYF.

The rearrangement joins TRBV5-5 to TRBJ2-1; D uncertain. Trimming took 4 bases from V and 4 from J, leaving 3 bases between them. Looked up from germline, CDR1 is SGHKS and CDR2 is YYEKEE (reference sequence). The CDR3 totals 11 residues. Here the CDR3 reads CASSRYNEQFF. The CDR3 DNA follows: TGTGCCAGCAGCCGTTACAATGAGCAGTTCTTC.

The CDR3 sequence is CASSLRTSDPYEQYF. CDR3 bases: TGTGCCAGCAGCTTACGGACTAGCGACCCCTACGAGCAGTACTTC. The chain links TRBV7-2 to TRBJ2-7, with TRBD2 identical over 9 bases. The junction had 4 bases not matched to a gene; V was cut back by 2 bases and J by 2 bases. CDR1 SGHTA and CDR2 FQGNSA come from the germline V gene. This CDR3 is 15 amino acids long. Full variable domain (missing parts from reference TRBV7-2 and TRBJ2-7): GAGVSQSPSNKVTEKGKDVELRCDPISGHTALYWYRQSLGQGLEFLIYFQGNSAPDKSGLPSDRFSAERTGGSVSTLTIQRTQQEDSAVYLCASSLRTSDPYEQYFGPGTRLTVT.

In its sample, this clone was seen a few times. The chain recombines TRBV5-4 with TRBJ1-1; 7 bases fit TRBD1. The CDR3 is made up of 14 amino acids. Germline V gene lookup returns CDR1 SGHNT and CDR2 YYREEE (reference sequence). The V gene end was trimmed by 2 bases and the J gene end by 5 bases; junction bases not matched to a gene: 6. The CDR3 DNA sequence: TGTGCCAGCAGCTTTACAGGGGCGCCGACTGAAGCTTTCTTT. This translates into CASSFTGAPTEAFF.